The next 21 T cell receptor beta chains were all read from a single sample in a study of T cell responses to AZD1222 COVID-19 vaccine. Assay: immunoSEQ multiplex PCR; the TCRdb copy retains only in-frame clones and omits some. The sample consists of 86,000 or so clones, more than 70% of them appearing once. This sample comprised peripheral blood, obtained 28 days after the second AZD1222 dose. All receptors come from an adult who received the AZD1222 COVID-19 vaccine.

The rearrangement joins TRBV5-1 to TRBJ2-1; 9 nucleotides align to TRBD1. Germline loops: CDR1 SGHRS, CDR2 YFSETQ. J lost 8 bases, V lost 2 bases, and 8 bases had no gene match. The CDR3 consists of 15 residues. The DNA for the CDR3 is TGCGCCAGCAGCTTTCCCGGGACAGGGTATTATGAGCAGTTCTTC. It translates to CASSFPGTGYYEQFF.

The chain carries TRBV14 and TRBJ2-2; 10 nucleotides match TRBD1. CDR1 is SGHDN and CDR2 is FVKESK in the germline V gene. J gave up 6 bases and V 3 bases, and 4 bases lay outside the gene matches. The CDR3 has 15 residues. This chain's CDR3 is CASSHRDRGAGELFF. CDR3 DNA sequence: TGTGCCAGCAGCCACCGGGACAGGGGAGCCGGGGAGCTGTTTTTT. The variable domain in full, completed from reference TRBV14 and TRBJ2-2, reads EAGVTQFPSHSVIEKGQTVTLRCDPISGHDNLYWYRRVMGKEIKFLLHFVKESKQDESGMPNNRFLAERTGGTYSTLKVQPAELEDSGVYFCASSHRDRGAGELFFGEGSRLTVL.

The chain employs TRBV19 and TRBJ2-1; 13 nucleotides match TRBD2. CDR3 length: 17 residues. Per the germline V gene, CDR1 is LNHDA and CDR2 is SQIVND (reference sequence). The V and J ends lost 6 bases and 4 bases, in that order; junction bases with no gene match: 9. In nucleotides, the CDR3 is TGTGCCAGTAGAAGTCCCGGGACTAGCGGGGTTTACAATGAGCAGTTCTTC. It specifies CASRSPGTSGVYNEQFF.

This chain joins TRBV30 and TRBJ2-1; 8 nucleotides agree with TRBD2. Germline V gives CDR1 GTSNPN, CDR2 SVGIG (reference sequence). V lost 1 base, J lost 9 bases, and 14 bases stayed unmatched. This CDR3 is 16 amino acids long. As DNA, the CDR3 is TGTGCCTGGAGTGCCCCGCGAGGCGGGAGGCTTAGTGAGCAGTTCTTC. Its protein product is CAWSAPRGGRLSEQFF.

This clone has just one count. The genes are TRBV6-4 and TRBJ1-6; 7 nucleotides match TRBD1. With 0 bases clipped from V and 7 bases from J, the junction kept 6 bases outside the gene matches. Germline-derived CDR1 and CDR2 are MRHNA and SNTAGT. The CDR3 is made up of 16 amino acids. CDR3 residues: CASSDSRRGRNSPLHF. In nucleotides, the CDR3 is TGTGCCAGCAGTGACTCCCGCAGGGGGAGAAATTCACCCCTCCACTTT.

This clone was detected once. The V and J genes are TRBV5-5 and TRBJ1-1; D unresolved. This CDR3 contains 14 residues. The germline V and J ends were trimmed by 0 bases and 5 bases, with 11 bases remaining between them. Germline V lookup: CDR1 SGHKS, CDR2 YYEKEE (reference sequence). The CDR3 DNA reads TGTGCCAGCAGCTTGGGCCCGGGAAGGACTGAAGCTTTCTTT. This sequence encodes CASSLGPGRTEAFF.

This CDR3 is CASKDRGYEQYF. CDR3 sequence (DNA): TGTGCCAGCAAGGACAGGGGGTACGAGCAGTACTTC. The rearrangement links TRBV2 to TRBJ2-7; 10 positions match TRBD1. With V trimmed by 7 bases and J by 4 bases, 1 base remained unmatched. This CDR3 has 12 amino acids. The germline CDR1 and CDR2 sequences are SNHLY and FYNNEI.

The chain carries TRBV10-2 and TRBJ1-4; D not certain. The CDR3 sequence is 12 residues long. The ends were cut back, 6 bases at V and 7 bases at J, with 9 bases in the middle. The germline CDR1 and CDR2 sequences are WSHSY and SAAADI. The CDR3 loop is CASSPRGEKLFF. Written as DNA, the CDR3 is TGCGCCAGCAGCCCCCGGGGTGAAAAACTGTTTTTT.

The count of this clone is one. The chain recombines TRBV7-2 with TRBJ1-1; D is undetermined. Trimming took off 5 bases at V and 6 bases at J, with 19 bases between the two ends. CDR1 and CDR2 (germline): SGHTA, FQGNSA. This CDR3 comprises 15 residues. The CDR3 DNA reads TGTGCCAGCAGCACCACCCTGGGGATCCGGGCTGAAGCTTTCTTT. Its translation: CASSTTLGIRAEAFF.

The V call is TRBV7-9, the J call TRBJ2-6; no reliable D call. CDR1 and CDR2 from the germline V gene are SEHNR and FQNEAQ (reference sequence). Trimming left V 2 bases short and J 2 bases short, with 7 bases between. The CDR3 is 15 residues long. The CDR3 DNA reads as TGTGCCAGCAGCTTATTAGCAGCTGGGGCCAACGTCCTGACTTTC. Translation: CASSLLAAGANVLTF.

The rearrangement joins TRBV13 to TRBJ2-3; D may match TRBD1 or TRBD2 (6 bases each). The CDR3 is 16 residues long. Trimming removed 8 bases at V and 9 bases at J, with 27 bases between. Germline V lookup: CDR1 PRHDT, CDR2 FYEKMQ (reference sequence). The CDR3 sequence is CASQKTGARAWGTQYF. The CDR3 coding sequence is TGTGCCAGCCAAAAAACGGGGGCTAGAGCTTGGGGGACGCAGTATTTT.

This sequence joins TRBV6-2 or TRBV6-3 and TRBJ2-1; D gene unclear. Germline CDR1 reads MNHEY; CDR2 reads SVGEGT. V dropped 5 bases and J dropped 0 bases, with 14 bases sitting between them. The CDR3 extends over 16 amino acids. The CDR3 DNA sequence: TGTGCCAGCAGTACCGGAGACTTGAGCTCCTACAATGAGCAGTTCTTC. Its translation: CASSTGDLSSYNEQFF.

This clone was detected only once. The V and J genes are TRBV5-6 and TRBJ1-5; TRBD1 agrees at 10 bases. The ends lost 4 bases at V and 5 bases at J; junction bases unmatched: 3. This CDR3 comprises 14 residues. Germline V gives CDR1 SGHDT, CDR2 YYEEEE. The CDR3 region has the DNA TGTGCCAGCAGCCGGACAGGGGGATATCAGCCCCAGCATTTT. Translation: CASSRTGGYQPQHF.

This chain connects TRBV7-2 to TRBJ2-1, with 16 bases aligning to TRBD2. This CDR3 has 18 residues. Germline values: CDR1 SGHTA, CDR2 FQGNSA. V was clipped by 3 bases and J by 2 bases; unmatched bases: 4. The CDR3 spells CASSFSGTSGGAYNEQFF. The CDR3 DNA is TGTGCCAGCAGCTTCTCCGGGACTAGCGGGGGGGCCTACAATGAGCAGTTCTTC.

The chain links TRBV5-6 to TRBJ2-1; 11 nucleotides align to TRBD2. Germline CDR1 and CDR2: SGHDT and YYEEEE. With 4 bases clipped from V and 13 bases from J, the junction kept 13 bases outside the gene matches. The CDR3 is made up of 15 amino acids. The CDR3 region is CASSKWASGRYSQFF. The CDR3 DNA reads TGTGCCAGCAGCAAATGGGCTAGCGGGAGGTACAGTCAGTTCTTC.

This chain links TRBV28 with TRBJ1-3; D may be TRBD1 (5 bases). Germline CDR1 reads MDHEN; CDR2 reads SYDVKM. This CDR3 region has 17 residues. Trimming cost V 8 bases and J 1 base, with 21 bases left between them. CDR3 DNA sequence: TGTGCCAGCGAGTTGGCCGGGGGGGTTTTTTCTGGAAACACCATATATTTT. Protein product: CASELAGGVFSGNTIYF. The full variable domain, completed using reference TRBV28 and TRBJ1-3, is DVKVTQSSRYLVKRTGEKVFLECVQDMDHENMFWYRQDPGLGLRLIYFSYDVKMKEKGDIPEGYSVSREKKERFSLILESASTNQTSMYLCASELAGGVFSGNTIYFGEGSWLTVV.

The chain combines TRBV25-1 with TRBJ2-3, with D perhaps TRBD1 (5 bases). Germline CDR1 MGHDK, CDR2 SYGVNS. The V and J ends lost 4 bases and 6 bases respectively, with 17 bases between them. CDR3 length: 15 amino acids. CDR3: CASSARAGRTDTQYF. The CDR3 bases are TGTGCCAGCAGTGCCAGGGCCGGACGGACGGATACGCAGTATTTT.

The chain combines TRBV3-1 (or the pseudogene TRBV3-2) with TRBJ2-3; 9 bases map to TRBD1. The CDR3 spans 15 residues. Germline CDR1 reads LGHDT; CDR2 reads YNNKEL (reference sequence). V lost 5 bases and J lost 5; bases outside the gene matches: 8. CDR3 sequence (DNA): TGTGCCAGCAGCGACACCGGGACAGGGTTAGATACGCAGTATTTT. Its translation is CASSDTGTGLDTQYF.

The chain uses TRBV10-3 and TRBJ2-1; 7 bases match TRBD2. V lost 10 bases and J lost 10; bases outside the gene matches: 10. Germline V gives CDR1 ENHRY, CDR2 SYGVKD. The CDR3 loop spans 12 amino acids. The CDR3 reads CATGRTGGEQFF. The CDR3 DNA is TGTGCCACTGGGCGGACCGGGGGGGAGCAGTTCTTC.

This sequence joins TRBV27 and TRBJ1-2; no firm D call. The CDR3 is 13 residues long. V lost 6 bases to trimming and J lost 4 bases, with 12 bases between them. Germline CDR1 reads MNHEY; CDR2 reads SMNVEV (reference sequence). The CDR3 region is CASSLRVGYGYTF. CDR3 in DNA: TGTGCCAGCAGCCTCCGCGTTGGCTATGGCTACACCTTC.

This chain links TRBV6-4 with TRBJ2-1, with D possibly matching TRBD2 (5 bases). V lost 2 bases to trimming and J lost 0 bases, with 8 bases between them. Germline V CDR1 and CDR2: MRHNA, SNTAGT. This CDR3 has 15 amino acids. CDR3 sequence reads: CASSDTGSSYNEQFF. In DNA form, the CDR3 reads TGTGCCAGCAGTGACACGGGAAGCTCCTACAATGAGCAGTTCTTC.